The clone carrying this T cell receptor (beta chain) was detected many times. What it binds is not known. As to time point: newly diagnosed GD, antithyroid drugs for less than 3 months. PBMC-derived RNA was used for the TCR library. This sample is drawn from a study of regulatory T cells in long-lasting Graves disease. Study in general: For a period under 3 months, newly diagnosed Graves' patients had taken antithyroid drugs. The study's findings and limits: It was in persistent disease that TRBV28, TRBJ1-2 and TRBJ2-5 were favored.

Investigators prepared the TCR beta libraries by applying iRepertoire HTBI primers and Arm-PCR of CDR3 regions. TCRdb ran MiXCR on the multiplex PCR reads and lists one entry per CDR3 protein. Among over 500,000 distinct CDR3 sequences listed, 15% to 20% were seen once. V lost 0 bases, J lost 0 bases, and 10 bases lay in between. CDR3 length: 15 amino acids. The germline V gene encodes CDR1 SQVTM and CDR2 ANQGSEA. A further study also used this sample, focusing on T cells in Graves' hyperthyroidism and ophthalmopathy. As that study records: A model of 13 V-J pairs discriminated ophthalmopathy from stable hyperthyroidism.

The origin of this receptor is a woman aged 30 to 39 with Graves disease. The source material was peripheral blood mononuclear cells (PBMCs), sampled at new diagnosis, from a patient treated with antithyroid drugs. The chain is built from TRBV29-1 and TRBJ2-3; D is unresolved. The CDR3 protein is CSVEDLAISTDTQYF. CDR3 bases: TGCAGCGTTGAAGATCTGGCTATCAGCACAGATACGCAGTATTTT.